This TCR beta chain appears in the sequencing data of a study of T cell changes during pregnancy in multiple sclerosis (dated by TCRdb to between 2018 and 2020). Some background on the complete study: The study looked at changes in the T cell repertoire across pregnancy in women with multiple sclerosis.

Library preparation used the immunoSEQ multiplex PCR assay. TCRdb obtained this table from immuneACCESS and retained in-frame rearrangements with V and J assigned. These tables miss some clones; where compared with another copy, unresolved V genes account for less than half of the shortfall, and the remainder is unexplained. The sample yields about 94,000 clones; 85% to 95% were counted once. The ten most abundant clones make up around 0.86% of the sample. This clone was counted between two and nine times. The antigen this receptor binds is unknown. It has no much larger one-base neighbor in the sample; base qualities were not kept. V is pruned by 3 bases and J by 0 bases, leaving 8 bases of the junction without a gene match. Reading from cysteine to phenylalanine, the CDR3 counts 18 amino acids. Of all the DNA, just the CDR3 is kept, 54 bases in frame from base 1. CDR1 and CDR2, per the germline V gene, are SGHTA and FQGNSA.

The source is a female donor with multiple sclerosis, enrolled in a pregnancy study. The sequence links TRBV7-2 to TRBJ2-7; the junction holds 13 bases that match TRBD2. This specimen consisted of peripheral blood, obtained in the third trimester of pregnancy. The CDR3 region has the sequence CASSFKTSGRPRSYEQYF. The sequenced DNA: TGTGCCAGCAGCTTCAAGACTAGCGGGAGGCCTCGCTCCTACGAGCAGTACTTC.